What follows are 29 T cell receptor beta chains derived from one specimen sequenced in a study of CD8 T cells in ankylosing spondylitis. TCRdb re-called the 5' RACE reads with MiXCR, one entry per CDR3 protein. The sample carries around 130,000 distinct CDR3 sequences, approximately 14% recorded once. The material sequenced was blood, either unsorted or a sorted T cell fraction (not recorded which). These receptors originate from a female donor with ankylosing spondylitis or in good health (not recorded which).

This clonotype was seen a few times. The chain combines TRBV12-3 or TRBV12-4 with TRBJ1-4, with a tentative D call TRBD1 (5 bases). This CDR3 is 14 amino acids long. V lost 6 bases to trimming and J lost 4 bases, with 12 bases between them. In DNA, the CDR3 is TGTGCCAGCAGGAGGGGTTATGGTAATGAAAAACTGTTTTTT. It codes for CASRRGYGNEKLFF.

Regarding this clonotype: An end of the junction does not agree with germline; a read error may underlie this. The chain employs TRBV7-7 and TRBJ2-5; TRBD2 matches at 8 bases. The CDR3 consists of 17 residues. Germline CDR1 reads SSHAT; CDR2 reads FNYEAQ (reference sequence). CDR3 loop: CASSAKPRGGPQETQYF. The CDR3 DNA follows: TGTGCTAGCAGCGCTAAACCCCGGGGGGGCCCCCAAGAGACCCAGTACTTC.

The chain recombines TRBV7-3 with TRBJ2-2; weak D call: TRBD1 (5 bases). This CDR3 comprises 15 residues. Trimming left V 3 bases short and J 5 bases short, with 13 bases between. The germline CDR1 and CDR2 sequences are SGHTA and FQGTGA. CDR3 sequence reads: CASSLLGPGTGELFF. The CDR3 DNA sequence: TGTGCCAGCAGCTTGTTGGGGCCCGGGACCGGGGAGCTGTTTTTT.

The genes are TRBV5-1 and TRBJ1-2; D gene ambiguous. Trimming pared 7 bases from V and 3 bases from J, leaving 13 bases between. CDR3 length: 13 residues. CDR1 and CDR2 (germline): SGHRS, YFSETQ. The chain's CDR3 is CASGIGQDYGYTF. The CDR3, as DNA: TGCGCCAGCGGGATAGGGCAGGACTATGGCTACACCTTC.

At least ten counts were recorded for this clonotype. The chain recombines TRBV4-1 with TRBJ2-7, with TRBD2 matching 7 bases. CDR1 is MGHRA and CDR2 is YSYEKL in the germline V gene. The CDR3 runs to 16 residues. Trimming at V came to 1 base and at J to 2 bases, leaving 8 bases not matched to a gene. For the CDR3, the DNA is TGCGCCAGCAGCCAAGCTTCTAGCGGTGGAGCCTACGAGCAGTACTTC. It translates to CASSQASSGGAYEQYF.

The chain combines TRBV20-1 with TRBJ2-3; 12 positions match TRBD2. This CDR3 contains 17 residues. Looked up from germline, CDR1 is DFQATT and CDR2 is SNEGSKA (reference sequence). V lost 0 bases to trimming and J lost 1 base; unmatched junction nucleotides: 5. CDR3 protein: CSARDASGGARTDTQYF. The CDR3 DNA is TGCAGTGCTAGAGATGCTAGCGGGGGGGCTCGCACAGATACGCAGTATTTT.

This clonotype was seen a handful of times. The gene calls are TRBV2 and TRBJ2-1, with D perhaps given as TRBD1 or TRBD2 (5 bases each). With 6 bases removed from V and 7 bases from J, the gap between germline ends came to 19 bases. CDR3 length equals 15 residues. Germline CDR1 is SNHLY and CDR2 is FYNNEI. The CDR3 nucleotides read TGTGCCAGCAGACTCCGGGGCGGTGGGGATAATGAGCAGTTCTTC. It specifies CASRLRGGGDNEQFF.

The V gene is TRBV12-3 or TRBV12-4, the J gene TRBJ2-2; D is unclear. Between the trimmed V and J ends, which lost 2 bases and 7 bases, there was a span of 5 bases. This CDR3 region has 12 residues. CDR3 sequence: CASSLRFGELFF. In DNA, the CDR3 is TGTGCCAGCAGTTTACGATTCGGGGAGCTGTTTTTT.

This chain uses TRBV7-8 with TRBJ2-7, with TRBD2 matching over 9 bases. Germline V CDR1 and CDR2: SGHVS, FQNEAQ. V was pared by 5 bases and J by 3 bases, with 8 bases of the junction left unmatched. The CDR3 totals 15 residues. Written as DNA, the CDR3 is TGTGCCAGCAGCAATCTAGCGGGGACTAACTACGAGCAGTACTTC. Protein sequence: CASSNLAGTNYEQYF.

CDR3 sequence reads: CASRDPLAGGYNEQFF. The DNA for the CDR3 is TGTGCCAGCAGGGACCCACTAGCGGGGGGATACAATGAGCAGTTCTTC. The chain employs TRBV6-1 and TRBJ2-1; 12 bases are shared with TRBD2. With V trimmed by 6 bases and J by 4 bases, 7 bases remained unmatched. The CDR3 totals 16 residues. Germline V gives CDR1 MNHNS, CDR2 SASEGT.

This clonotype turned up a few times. As DNA, the CDR3 is TGTGCCAGCTCACCGGGAAACAATCAGCCCCAGCATTTT. Its protein product is CASSPGNNQPQHF. The J gene is TRBJ1-5, the V gene TRBV18; D remains unclear. V lost 3 bases and J lost 3, with 6 bases in between. Germline V gives CDR1 KGHSH, CDR2 LQKENI. The CDR3 is made up of 13 amino acids. Filled out from reference TRBV18 and TRBJ1-5, the complete variable domain reads NAGVMQNPRHLVRRRGQEARLRCSPMKGHSHVYWYRQLPEEGLKFMVYLQKENIIDESGMPKERFSAEFPKEGPSILRIQQVVRGDSAAYFCASSPGNNQPQHFGDGTRLSIL.

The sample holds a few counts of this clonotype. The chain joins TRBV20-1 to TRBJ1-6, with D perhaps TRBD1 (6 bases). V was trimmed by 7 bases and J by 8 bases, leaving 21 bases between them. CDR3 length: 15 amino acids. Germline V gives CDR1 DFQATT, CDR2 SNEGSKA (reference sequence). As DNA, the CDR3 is TGCAGTGTTTCGGGTGGGGGGGGCAAGGATTCACCCCTCCACTTT. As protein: CSVSGGGGKDSPLHF.

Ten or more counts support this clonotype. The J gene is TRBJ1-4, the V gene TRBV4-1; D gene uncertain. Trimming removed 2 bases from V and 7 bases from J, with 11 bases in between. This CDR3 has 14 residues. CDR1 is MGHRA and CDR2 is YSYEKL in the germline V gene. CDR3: CASSQLTRFEKLFF. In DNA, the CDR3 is TGCGCCAGCAGCCAATTAACACGATTTGAAAAACTGTTTTTT.

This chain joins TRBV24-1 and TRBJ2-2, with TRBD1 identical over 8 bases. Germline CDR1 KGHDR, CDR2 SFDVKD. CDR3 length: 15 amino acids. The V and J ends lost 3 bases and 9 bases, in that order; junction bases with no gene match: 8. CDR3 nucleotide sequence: TGTGCCACCAGTGATGAGACAGGGGAGTCGAGGGAGCTGTTTTTT. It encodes CATSDETGESRELFF.

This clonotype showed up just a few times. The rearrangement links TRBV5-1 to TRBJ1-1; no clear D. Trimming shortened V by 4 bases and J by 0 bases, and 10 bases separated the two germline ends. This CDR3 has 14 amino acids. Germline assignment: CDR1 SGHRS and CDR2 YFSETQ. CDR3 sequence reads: CASSEGGMNTEAFF. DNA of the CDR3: TGCGCCAGCAGCGAGGGAGGGATGAACACTGAAGCTTTCTTT.

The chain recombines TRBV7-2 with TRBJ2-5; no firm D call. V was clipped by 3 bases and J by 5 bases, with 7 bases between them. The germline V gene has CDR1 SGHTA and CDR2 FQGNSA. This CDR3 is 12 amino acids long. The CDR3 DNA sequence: TGTGCCAGCAGCTTGAATTTGGAGACCCAGTACTTC. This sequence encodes CASSLNLETQYF.

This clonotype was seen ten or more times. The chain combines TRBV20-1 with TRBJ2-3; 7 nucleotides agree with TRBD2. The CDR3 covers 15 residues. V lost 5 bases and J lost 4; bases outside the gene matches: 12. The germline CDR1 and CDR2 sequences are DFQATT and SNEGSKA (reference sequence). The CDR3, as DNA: TGCAGTGCTCCTGGAGCTCGGCTAGCGGCAGATACGCAGTATTTT. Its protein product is CSAPGARLAADTQYF.

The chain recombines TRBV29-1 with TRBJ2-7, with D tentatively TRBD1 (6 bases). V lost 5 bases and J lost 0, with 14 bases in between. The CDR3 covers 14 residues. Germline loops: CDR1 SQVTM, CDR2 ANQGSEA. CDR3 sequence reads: CSVYLDRSSYEQYF. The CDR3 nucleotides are TGCAGCGTTTACCTTGACAGGAGCTCCTACGAGCAGTACTTC.

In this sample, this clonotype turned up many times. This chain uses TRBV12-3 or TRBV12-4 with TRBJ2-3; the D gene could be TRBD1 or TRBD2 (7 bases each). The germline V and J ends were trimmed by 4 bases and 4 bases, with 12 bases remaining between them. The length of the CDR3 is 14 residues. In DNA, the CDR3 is TGTGCCAGCAGTTCAGGGGGGGGCGCAGATACGCAGTATTTT. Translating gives CASSSGGGADTQYF.

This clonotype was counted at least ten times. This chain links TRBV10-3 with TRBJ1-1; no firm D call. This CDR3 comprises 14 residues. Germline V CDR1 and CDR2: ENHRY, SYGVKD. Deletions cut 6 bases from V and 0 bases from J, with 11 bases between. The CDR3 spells CAIRPSDMNTEAFF. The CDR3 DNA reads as TGTGCCATCAGACCATCAGACATGAACACTGAAGCTTTCTTT.

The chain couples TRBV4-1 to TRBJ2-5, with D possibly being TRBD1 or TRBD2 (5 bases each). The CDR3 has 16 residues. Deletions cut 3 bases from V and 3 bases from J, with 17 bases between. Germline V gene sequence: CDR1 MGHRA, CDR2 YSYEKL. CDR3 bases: TGCGCCAGCAGCCAGGGACCGAGACTGCAAAAAGAGACCCAGTACTTC. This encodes CASSQGPRLQKETQYF.

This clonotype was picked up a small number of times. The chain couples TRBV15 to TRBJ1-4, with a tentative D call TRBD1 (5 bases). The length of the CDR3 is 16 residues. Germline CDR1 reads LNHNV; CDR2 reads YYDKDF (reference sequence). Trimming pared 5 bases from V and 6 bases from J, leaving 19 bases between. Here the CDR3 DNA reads TGTGCCACCAGCTCAAGTACGGGGCTTAGGGATGAAAAACTGTTTTTT. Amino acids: CATSSSTGLRDEKLFF.

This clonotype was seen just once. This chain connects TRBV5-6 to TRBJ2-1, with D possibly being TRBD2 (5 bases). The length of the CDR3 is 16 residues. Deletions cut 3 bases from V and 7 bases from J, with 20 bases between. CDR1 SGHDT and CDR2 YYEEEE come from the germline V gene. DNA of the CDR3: TGTGCCAGCAGCTGGAGACTACCCTCGCCTAGTAATGAGCAGTTCTTC. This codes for CASSWRLPSPSNEQFF.

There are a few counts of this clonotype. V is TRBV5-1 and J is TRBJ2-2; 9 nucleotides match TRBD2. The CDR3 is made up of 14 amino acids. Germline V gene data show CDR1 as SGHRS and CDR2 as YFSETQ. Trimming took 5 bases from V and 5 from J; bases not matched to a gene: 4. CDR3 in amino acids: CASRSSGMTGELFF. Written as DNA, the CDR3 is TGCGCCAGCAGGTCTAGCGGGATGACCGGGGAGCTGTTTTTT. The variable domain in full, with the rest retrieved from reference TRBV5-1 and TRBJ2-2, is KAGVTQTPRYLIKTRGQQVTLSCSPISGHRSVSWYQQTPGQGLQFLFEYFSETQRNKGNFPGRFSGRQFSNSRSEMNVSTLELGDSALYLCASRSSGMTGELFFGEGSRLTVL.

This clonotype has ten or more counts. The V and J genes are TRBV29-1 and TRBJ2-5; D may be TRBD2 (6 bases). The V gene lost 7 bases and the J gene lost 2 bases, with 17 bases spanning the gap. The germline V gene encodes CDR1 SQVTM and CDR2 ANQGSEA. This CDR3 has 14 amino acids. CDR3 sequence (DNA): TGCAGCGCTGGCATGGCGGGAAGACAAGAGACCCAGTACTTC. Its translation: CSAGMAGRQETQYF.

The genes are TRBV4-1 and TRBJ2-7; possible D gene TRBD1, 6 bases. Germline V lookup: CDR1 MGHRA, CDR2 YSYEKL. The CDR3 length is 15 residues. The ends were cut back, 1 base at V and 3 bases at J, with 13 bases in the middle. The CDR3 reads CASSQVFRGRYEQYF. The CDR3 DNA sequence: TGCGCCAGCAGCCAAGTTTTCAGGGGCCGCTACGAGCAGTACTTC.

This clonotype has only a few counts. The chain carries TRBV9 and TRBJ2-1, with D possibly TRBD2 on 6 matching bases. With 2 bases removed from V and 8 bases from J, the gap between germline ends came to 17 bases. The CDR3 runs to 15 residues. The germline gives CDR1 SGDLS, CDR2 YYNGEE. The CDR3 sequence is CASSVGPEGWDEQFF. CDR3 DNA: TGTGCCAGCAGCGTCGGCCCGGAGGGTTGGGATGAGCAGTTCTTC.

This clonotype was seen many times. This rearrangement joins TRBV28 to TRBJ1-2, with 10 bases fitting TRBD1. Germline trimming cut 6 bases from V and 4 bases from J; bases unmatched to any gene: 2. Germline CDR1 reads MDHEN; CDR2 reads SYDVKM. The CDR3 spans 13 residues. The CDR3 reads CASRTGGGYGYTF. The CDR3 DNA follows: TGTGCCAGCAGGACAGGGGGCGGCTATGGCTACACCTTC.

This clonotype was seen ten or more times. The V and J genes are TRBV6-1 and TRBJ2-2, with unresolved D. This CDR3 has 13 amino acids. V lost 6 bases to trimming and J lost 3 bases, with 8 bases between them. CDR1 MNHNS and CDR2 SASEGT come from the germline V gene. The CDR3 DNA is TGTGCCAGCAGACCCACCTACACCGGGGAGCTGTTTTTT. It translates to CASRPTYTGELFF.